Following are 26 T cell receptor beta chains from one sample sequenced in a study of blood T cell repertoires in COVID-19. Using immunoSEQ multiplex PCR, the repertoire was profiled, and TCRdb retains in-frame clones only, with some absent. The sample holds roughly 150,000 clones; roughly 80% are singletons and the top ten take approximately 2.6%. The sequencing sample was made of peripheral blood. The source is a man between 65 and 85 years old with acute or convalescent COVID-19.

As regards this clone: A much larger clone is a single base away; this may be a read error. This chain uses TRBV7-6 with TRBJ2-1; the match to TRBD1 covers 9 bases. This CDR3 contains 15 residues. Trimming removed 0 bases from V and 4 bases from J; junction bases left unmatched: 1. The V gene's germline CDR1 is SGHVS and CDR2 FNYEAQ. This CDR3 reads CASSLAGQGYNEQFF. CDR3 DNA: TGTGCCAGCAGCTTAGCGGGACAGGGTTACAATGAGCAGTTCTTC.

The V and J genes are TRBV19 and TRBJ1-1, with D perhaps matching TRBD1 (5 bases). Germline CDR1 and CDR2: LNHDA and SQIVND (reference sequence). This CDR3 region has 14 residues. Between the trimmed V and J ends, which lost 1 base and 3 bases, there was a span of 9 bases. The CDR3 coding sequence is TGTGCCAGTAGTATAGCTCCAGGGTACACTGAAGCTTTCTTT. Translation gives CASSIAPGYTEAFF.

The CDR3 nucleotides are TGTGCCAGCTCACCGAAGCCCGGAGACACTGAAGCTTTCTTT. Translated, it gives CASSPKPGDTEAFF. The J gene is TRBJ1-1, the V gene TRBV18; no clear D. Per the germline V gene, CDR1 is KGHSH and CDR2 is LQKENI. The germline V and J ends were trimmed by 3 bases and 3 bases, with 11 bases remaining between them. This CDR3 region has 14 residues.

This rearrangement joins TRBV2 to TRBJ2-3, with TRBD2 matching over 11 bases. The CDR3 loop spans 18 amino acids. The germline gives CDR1 SNHLY, CDR2 FYNNEI. The trim removed 0 bases at V and 0 bases at J, leaving 5 bases unmatched. CDR3 in DNA: TGTGCCAGCAGTGAAGCTCGGCTAGCGGGGGGTAGCACAGATACGCAGTATTTT. Encoded protein: CASSEARLAGGSTDTQYF.

The chain links TRBV2 to TRBJ2-4; 11 bases are a match to TRBD2. Germline CDR1 reads SNHLY; CDR2 reads FYNNEI. CDR3 size: 15 residues. The junction had 5 bases not matched to a gene; V was cut back by 6 bases and J by 4 bases. The CDR3 sequence: CASRGTSGAKNIQYF. CDR3 nucleotide sequence: TGTGCCAGCAGGGGGACTAGCGGAGCAAAAAACATTCAGTACTTC.

This rearrangement joins TRBV10-3 to TRBJ2-1, with 7 bases that match TRBD2. The CDR3 consists of 15 residues. Trimming cost V 10 bases and J 2 bases; bases outside gene matches: 11. Germline assignment: CDR1 ENHRY and CDR2 SYGVKD. Here the CDR3 DNA reads TGTGCCACGGAAGGTGGACTAGAGACCTACAATGAGCAGTTCTTC. Protein product: CATEGGLETYNEQFF.

This chain links TRBV5-4 with TRBJ2-1; TRBD1 matches 7 bases. Germline V lookup: CDR1 SGHNT, CDR2 YYREEE (reference sequence). V was pared by 0 bases and J by 4 bases, with 4 bases of the junction left unmatched. CDR3 length: 15 amino acids. CDR3 loop: CASSLARGLYNEQFF. CDR3 sequence (DNA): TGTGCCAGCAGCTTGGCTAGGGGGCTATACAATGAGCAGTTCTTC.

The rearrangement joins TRBV28 to TRBJ1-5, with TRBD1 identical over 8 bases. This CDR3 comprises 13 residues. CDR1 is MDHEN and CDR2 is SYDVKM in the germline V gene. V lost 8 bases, J lost 3 bases, and 3 bases stayed unmatched. The CDR3 is CASWTGTNQPQHF. In nucleotides, the CDR3 is TGTGCCAGCTGGACAGGGACCAATCAGCCCCAGCATTTT. The variable domain in full, with the rest retrieved from reference TRBV28 and TRBJ1-5, is DVKVTQSSRYLVKRTGEKVFLECVQDMDHENMFWYRQDPGLGLRLIYFSYDVKMKEKGDIPEGYSVSREKKERFSLILESASTNQTSMYLCASWTGTNQPQHFGDGTRLSIL.

This clone was seen a handful of times. The genes are TRBV7-6 and TRBJ2-2, with 7 bases lining up with TRBD2. From germline, CDR1 is SGHVS and CDR2 FNYEAQ. The CDR3 length is 13 residues. The J segment lost 6 bases and the V segment lost 3 bases, leaving 1 base of the junction unmatched. The CDR3 nucleotides are TGTGCCAGCAGCTTTGGGGGGGCCGGGGAGCTGTTTTTT. This gives the protein CASSFGGAGELFF.

V usage is TRBV7-8 and J usage is TRBJ2-7; 10 nucleotides align to TRBD2. In germline, CDR1 is SGHVS, CDR2 FQNEAQ. The CDR3 is 16 amino acids. Trimming at V came to 5 bases and at J to 0 bases, leaving 7 bases not matched to a gene. CDR3 nucleotides: TGTGCCAGCAGCCCGAGGACTAGCGGACTCTCCTACGAGCAGTACTTC. This codes for CASSPRTSGLSYEQYF.

This clone was detected a few times. The CDR3 loop reads CASSVTGDYTEAFF. DNA of the CDR3: TGTGCCAGCAGTGTCACAGGGGACTACACTGAAGCTTTCTTT. The chain employs TRBV2 and TRBJ1-1; TRBD1 matches at 7 bases. Germline values: CDR1 SNHLY, CDR2 FYNNEI. The ends lost 4 bases at V and 3 bases at J; junction bases unmatched: 5. The CDR3 runs 14 residues.

This clone was counted at least ten times. This sequence joins TRBV7-2 and TRBJ1-5; D unresolved. The CDR3 runs 15 residues. Trimming left V 1 base short and J 1 base short, with 8 bases between. The germline CDR1 and CDR2 sequences are SGHTA and FQGNSA. The CDR3 is CASSLGGLSNQPQHF. CDR3 nucleotide sequence: TGTGCCAGCAGCTTAGGCGGCCTCAGCAATCAGCCCCAGCATTTT.

The chain employs TRBV6-5 and TRBJ2-2, with 7 bases that match TRBD2. Germline V CDR1 and CDR2: MNHEY, SVGAGI. V dropped 7 bases and J dropped 6; count of bases not matched to a gene: 11. The CDR3 is made up of 15 amino acids. The CDR3 loop reads CASTLKGRASGELFF. CDR3 nucleotide sequence: TGTGCCAGCACGCTTAAGGGGAGGGCCTCCGGGGAGCTGTTTTTT.

The V gene is TRBV7-8, the J gene TRBJ2-1, with a tentative D call TRBD1 (6 bases). CDR3 length: 15 amino acids. Trimming shortened V by 5 bases and J by 9 bases, and 20 bases separated the two germline ends. The germline CDR1 and CDR2 sequences are SGHVS and FQNEAQ. CDR3 sequence (DNA): TGTGCCAGCAGCGAAACAGGGACCGTACGAAGTGAGCAGTTCTTC. As protein: CASSETGTVRSEQFF.

The V gene is TRBV7-2, the J gene TRBJ2-1; 9 positions match TRBD1. This CDR3 comprises 14 residues. Germline V gives CDR1 SGHTA, CDR2 FQGNSA. With V trimmed by 5 bases and J by 6 bases, 5 bases remained unmatched. CDR3 nucleotide sequence: TGTGCCAGCAGCAAAAACAGGGGGCGCAATGAGCAGTTCTTC. This sequence encodes CASSKNRGRNEQFF. Filled out from reference TRBV7-2 and TRBJ2-1, the complete variable domain reads GAGVSQSPSNKVTEKGKDVELRCDPISGHTALYWYRQSLGQGLEFLIYFQGNSAPDKSGLPSDRFSAERTGGSVSTLTIQRTQQEDSAVYLCASSKNRGRNEQFFGPGTRLTVL.

This rearrangement joins TRBV7-2 to TRBJ1-3; D not resolved. CDR1 SGHTA and CDR2 FQGNSA come from the germline V gene. Trimming removed 1 base at V and 0 bases at J, with 13 bases between. CDR3 length: 17 amino acids. In DNA, the CDR3 is TGTGCCAGCAGCTTAGACCTGCCCGGGAACTCTGGAAACACCATATATTTT. This gives the protein CASSLDLPGNSGNTIYF.

Many counts were recorded for this clone. The rearrangement joins TRBV27 to TRBJ1-2, with 7 bases that match TRBD1. The V gene's germline CDR1 is MNHEY and CDR2 SMNVEV (reference sequence). Trimming took 0 bases from V and 2 from J; bases not matched to a gene: 3. The CDR3 loop spans 15 amino acids. The CDR3 loop is CASSLSGGQNYGYTF. CDR3 DNA sequence: TGTGCCAGCAGTTTATCGGGGGGACAGAACTATGGCTACACCTTC.

This chain uses TRBV19 with TRBJ2-3, with 7 bases fitting TRBD2. The V segment lost 2 bases and the J segment 0 bases; nucleotides outside the gene matches: 2. The CDR3 is 15 amino acids. CDR1 is LNHDA, CDR2 SQIVND, per germline (reference sequence). CDR3 sequence (DNA): TGTGCCAGTAGTATACTAGCGGCTAGCACAGATACGCAGTATTTT. Translating it yields CASSILAASTDTQYF. The full variable domain, rest sourced from reference TRBV19 and TRBJ2-3, is DGGITQSPKYLFRKEGQNVTLSCEQNLNHDAMYWYRQDPGQGLRLIYYSQIVNDFQKGDIAEGYSVSREKKESFPLTVTSAQKNPTAFYLCASSILAASTDTQYFGPGTRLTVL.

In this sample, this clone turned up a few times. The chain links TRBV11-3 to TRBJ2-1, with D uncertain. The CDR3 is 12 residues long. The V gene lost 1 base and the J gene lost 13 bases, with 11 bases spanning the gap. From germline, CDR1 is SGHNT and CDR2 YENEEA. In DNA form, the CDR3 reads TGTGCCAGCAGCTTAGTAGCTAGAGACCAGTTCTTC. Its translation: CASSLVARDQFF. Filled out from reference TRBV11-3 and TRBJ2-1, the complete variable domain reads EAGVVQSPRYKIIEKKQPVAFWCNPISGHNTLYWYLQNLGQGPELLIRYENEEAVDDSQLPKDRFSAERLKGVDSTLKIQPAELGDSAVYLCASSLVARDQFFGPGTRLTVL.

The chain has TRBV6-6 and TRBJ1-3, with D unclear. CDR1 and CDR2 from the germline V gene are MNHNY and SVGAGI (reference sequence). The CDR3 contains 14 residues. Trimming cost V 0 bases and J 4 bases, with 7 bases left between them. The CDR3 loop is CASSYSEGGNTIYF. The CDR3 DNA is TGTGCCAGCAGTTACTCGGAGGGAGGAAACACCATATATTTT.

The chain carries TRBV7-9 and TRBJ2-1; D may be TRBD1 or TRBD2 (7 bases each). Per germline, CDR1 SEHNR and CDR2 FQNEAQ (reference sequence). The CDR3 runs to 15 residues. Trimming took 7 bases from V and 3 from J, leaving 16 bases between them. The CDR3 bases are TGTGCCAGCACCAGGGGGGGCGGGAACTACAATGAGCAGTTCTTC. It encodes CASTRGGGNYNEQFF.

V and J are TRBV5-1 and TRBJ2-2; D not certain. This CDR3 has 14 residues. The V end was cut by 2 bases, the J end by 6 bases, with 11 bases between. Germline-derived CDR1 and CDR2 are SGHRS and YFSETQ. CDR3 amino acids: CASSFYIGSGELFF. CDR3 DNA sequence: TGCGCCAGCAGCTTCTATATCGGTTCCGGGGAGCTGTTTTTT.

This chain links TRBV6-5 with TRBJ1-1, with unresolved D. The V and J ends lost 6 bases and 1 base respectively, with 9 bases between them. CDR1 MNHEY and CDR2 SVGAGI come from the germline V gene. The CDR3 extends over 13 amino acids. DNA of the CDR3: TGTGCCAGCAGCCTATCTCGGAACACTGAAGCTTTCTTT. It is translated as CASSLSRNTEAFF.

The chain links TRBV12-3 or TRBV12-4 to TRBJ2-5; the D is unclear. Deletions cut 5 bases from V and 10 bases from J, with 14 bases between. The CDR3 is 12 residues long. Here the CDR3 DNA reads TGTGCCAGCAGTCCGGCCAGTAGAGGCCAGTACTTC. This gives the protein CASSPASRGQYF.

J is TRBJ1-1 and V is TRBV10-1, with D maybe TRBD1 (5 bases). The CDR3 spans 14 residues. V was cut by 5 bases and J by 7 bases, with 17 bases left in between. Germline-derived CDR1 and CDR2 are WNHNN and SYGVQD (reference sequence). The CDR3 coding sequence is TGCGCCAGCAGTCCACGGACCGGGCAGGGTGAAGCTTTCTTT. This sequence encodes CASSPRTGQGEAFF.

J is TRBJ2-7 and V is TRBV6-5, with 9 bases fitting TRBD1. CDR1 and CDR2 from the germline V gene are MNHEY and SVGAGI. The CDR3 is made up of 15 amino acids. V was clipped by 7 bases and J by 5 bases; unmatched bases: 12. The CDR3 DNA follows: TGTGCCAGCACCAAACCGGGACAGGGTGTGGACGAGCAGTACTTC. This translates into CASTKPGQGVDEQYF.